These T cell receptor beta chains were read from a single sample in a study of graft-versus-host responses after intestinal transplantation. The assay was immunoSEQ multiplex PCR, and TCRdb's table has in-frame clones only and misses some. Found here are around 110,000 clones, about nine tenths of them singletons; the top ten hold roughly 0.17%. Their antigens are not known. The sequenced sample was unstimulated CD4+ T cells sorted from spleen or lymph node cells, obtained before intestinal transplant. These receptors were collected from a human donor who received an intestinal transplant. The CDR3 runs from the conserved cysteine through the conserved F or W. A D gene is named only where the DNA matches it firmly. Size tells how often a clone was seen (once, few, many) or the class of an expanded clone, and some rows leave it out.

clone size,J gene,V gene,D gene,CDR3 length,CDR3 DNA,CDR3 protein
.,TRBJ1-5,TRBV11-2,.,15,TGTGCCAGCAGCTTAGACGGGGGTAGCAATCAGCCCCAGCATTTT,CASSLDGGSNQPQHF
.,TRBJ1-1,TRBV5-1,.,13,TGCGCCAGCAGCTTGGCAGTGAACACTGAAGCTTTCTTT,CASSLAVNTEAFF
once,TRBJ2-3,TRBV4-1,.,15,TGCGCCAGCAGCCAGGCCCCCCCTAGCGCAGATACGCAGTATTTT,CASSQAPPSADTQYF
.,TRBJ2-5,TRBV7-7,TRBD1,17,TGTGCCAGCAGCTTATCTTTGACAGGGAGAAGGGTAGAGACCCAGTACTTC,CASSLSLTGRRVETQYF
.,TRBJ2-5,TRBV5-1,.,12,TGCGCCAGCAGCTTTTCGGGAGAGACCCAGTACTTC,CASSFSGETQYF
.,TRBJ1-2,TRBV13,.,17,TGTGCCAGCAGCGACCGACCGAGGGTCTATTCTAACTATGGCTACACCTTC,CASSDRPRVYSNYGYTF
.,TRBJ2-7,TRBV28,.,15,TGTGCCAGCAGTTTTTCGGGGTTAGGGTCCTACGAGCAGTACTTC,CASSFSGLGSYEQYF
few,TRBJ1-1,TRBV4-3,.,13,TGCGCCAGCAGCCAGCAGAATGCCCCAGAAGCTTTCTTT,CASSQQNAPEAFF
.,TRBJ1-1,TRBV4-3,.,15,TGCGCCAGCAGCCAAACCGACAGGTATAGCACTGAAGCTTTCTTT,CASSQTDRYSTEAFF
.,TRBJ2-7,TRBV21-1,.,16,TGTGCCAGCAGCATTTGGGGGGACCGGGCGGGCTACGAGCAGTACTTC,CASSIWGDRAGYEQYF
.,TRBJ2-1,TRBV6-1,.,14,TGTGCCAGCAGTGGGAGGGCCCGCTACAATGAGCAGTTCTTC,CASSGRARYNEQFF
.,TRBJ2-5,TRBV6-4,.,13,TGTGCCAGCAGCCCGAGGGCGGGCGAGACCCAGTACTTC,CASSPRAGETQYF
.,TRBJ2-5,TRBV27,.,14,TGTGCCAGCAGTTTATCAACCCCGGGGGAGACCCAGTACTTC,CASSLSTPGETQYF
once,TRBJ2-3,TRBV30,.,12,TGTGCCTGGAGTTGGGGCAGAGATACGCAGTATTTT,CAWSWGRDTQYF
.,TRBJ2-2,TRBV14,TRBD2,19,TGTGCCAGCAGCCAGCTTGCGGGACTAGCCCTGCCGGGAACCGGGGAGCTGTTTTTT,CASSQLAGLALPGTGELFF
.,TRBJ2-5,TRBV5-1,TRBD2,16,TGCGCCAGCAGCTATTCGGGACTAGCGGGGGACGAGACCCAGTACTTC,CASSYSGLAGDETQYF
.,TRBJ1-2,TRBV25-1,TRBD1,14,TGTGCCAGCAGTGCGACAGGGGAGGGCTATGGCTACACCTTC,CASSATGEGYGYTF
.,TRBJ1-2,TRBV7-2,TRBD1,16,TGTGCCAGCAGCTCTTTGCCGGGACAGGGAGACTATGGCTACACCTTC,CASSSLPGQGDYGYTF
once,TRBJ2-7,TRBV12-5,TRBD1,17,TGTGCTAGTGGTTTGGTACAATTAGGGACAGGTGCCCACGAGCAGTACTTC,CASGLVQLGTGAHEQYF
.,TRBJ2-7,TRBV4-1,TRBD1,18,TGCGCCAGCAGCCAAGAGCGGACAGGGGTTCTGAGCTCCTACGAGCAGTACTTC,CASSQERTGVLSSYEQYF
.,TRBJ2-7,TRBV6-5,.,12,TGTGCCAGCAGGGACACCTCCTACGAGCAGTACTTC,CASRDTSYEQYF
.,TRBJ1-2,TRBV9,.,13,TGTGCCAGCAGCGCAGGGTGGGACTATGGCTACACCTTC,CASSAGWDYGYTF
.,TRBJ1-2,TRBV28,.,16,TGTGCCAGCAGTTTATCCCCTAAAAGCCCCAACTATGGCTACACCTTC,CASSLSPKSPNYGYTF
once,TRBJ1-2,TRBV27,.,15,TGTGCCAGCAGTTCTTACCGGGACATTAACTATGGCTACACCTTC,CASSSYRDINYGYTF
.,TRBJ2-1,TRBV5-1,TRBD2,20,TGCGCCAGCAGCTTGGTGGGACTAGCGGGAGGAATGGGCTCCTACAATGAGCAGTTCTTC,CASSLVGLAGGMGSYNEQFF
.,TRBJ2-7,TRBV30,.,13,TGTGCCTGGAGTGTTTACAGATCCTACGAGCAGTACTTC,CAWSVYRSYEQYF
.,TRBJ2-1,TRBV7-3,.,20,TGTGCCAGCAGCTTAACGGGGCGGGGCTGGGCAGGGAGCTCCTACAATGAGCAGTTCTTC,CASSLTGRGWAGSSYNEQFF
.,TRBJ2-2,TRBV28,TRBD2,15,TGTGCCAGTGGGTTAGCGGGACTGAACACCGGGGAGCTGTTTTTT,CASGLAGLNTGELFF
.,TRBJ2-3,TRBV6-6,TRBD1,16,TGTGCCAGCAGTTACGGGGGGACAGGGGGAACAGATACGCAGTATTTT,CASSYGGTGGTDTQYF
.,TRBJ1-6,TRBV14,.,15,TGTGCCAGCAGCCCAAGATACTCGGGTAATTCACCCCTCCACTTT,CASSPRYSGNSPLHF
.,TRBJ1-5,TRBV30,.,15,TGTGCCTGGAGTGCCGACAGGCTAAGCAATCAGCCCCAGCATTTT,CAWSADRLSNQPQHF
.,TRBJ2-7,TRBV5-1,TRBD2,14,TGCGCCAGCAGCTTGGTCGGGGGGGGGTACGAGCAGTACTTC,CASSLVGGGYEQYF
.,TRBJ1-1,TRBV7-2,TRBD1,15,TGTGCCAGCAGCTTCAGACAGGGGTTGGGCACTGAAGCTTTCTTT,CASSFRQGLGTEAFF
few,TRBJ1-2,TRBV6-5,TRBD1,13,TGTGCCAGCAGGGAACAGGGGTCCTATGGCTACACCTTC,CASREQGSYGYTF
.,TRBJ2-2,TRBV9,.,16,TGTGCCAGCAGCGTAGGGGAGAGACACTACACCGGGGAGCTGTTTTTT,CASSVGERHYTGELFF
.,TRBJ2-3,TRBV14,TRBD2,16,TGTGCCAGCAGCCTTCGACTAGCGGGAGGGTCAGATACGCAGTATTTT,CASSLRLAGGSDTQYF
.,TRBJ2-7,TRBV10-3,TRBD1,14,TGTGCCATCAGTGAGTCGACAGGGGCCTACGAGCAGTACTTC,CAISESTGAYEQYF
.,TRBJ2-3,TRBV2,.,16,TGTGCCAGCAGTGAAGCGGGGGCCCTCCTCGCAGATACGCAGTATTTT,CASSEAGALLADTQYF
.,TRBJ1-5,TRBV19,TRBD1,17,TGTGCCAGTAGTATAGCTAGGGGGACAGGGAGGTATCAGCCCCAGCATTTT,CASSIARGTGRYQPQHF
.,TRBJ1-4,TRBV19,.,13,TGTGCCAGTAGTATCACCCACCTAGAAAAACTGTTTTTT,CASSITHLEKLFF
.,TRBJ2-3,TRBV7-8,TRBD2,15,TGTGCCAGCAGCAATAGCGGGAGGGTGACAGATACGCAGTATTTT,CASSNSGRVTDTQYF
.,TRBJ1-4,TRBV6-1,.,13,TGTGCCACCCAGGTGGCAACTAATGAAAAACTGTTTTTT,CATQVATNEKLFF
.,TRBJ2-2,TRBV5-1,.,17,TGCGCCAGCAGCTTGGTTCGGGCAGGCCGTCGGGACGGGGAGCTGTTTTTT,CASSLVRAGRRDGELFF
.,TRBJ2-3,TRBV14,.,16,TGTGCCAGCAGCCAGTCCGGGGGATCAAAATCCGATACGCAGTATTTT,CASSQSGGSKSDTQYF
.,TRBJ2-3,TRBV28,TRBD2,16,TGTGCCAGCAGTTTAATGACTAGCGGGAGCCGATTTACGCAGTATTTT,CASSLMTSGSRFTQYF
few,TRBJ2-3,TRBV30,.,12,TGTGCCTTATCCCCCGGCACAGATACGCAGTATTTT,CALSPGTDTQYF
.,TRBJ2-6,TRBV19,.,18,TGTGCCAGTAGTACTTGGGGGGTAGGACCCTCTGGGGCCAACGTCCTGACTTTC,CASSTWGVGPSGANVLTF
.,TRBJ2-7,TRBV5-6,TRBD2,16,TGTGCCAGCAGCCAGGGTAGCGGGACGGGAGCCTACGAGCAGTACTTC,CASSQGSGTGAYEQYF
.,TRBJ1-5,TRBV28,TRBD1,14,TGTGCCAGCAGTTTGGACAGGGTAAGCCAGCCCCAGCATTTT,CASSLDRVSQPQHF
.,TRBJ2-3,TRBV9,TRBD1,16,TGTGCCAGCAGCGCATCTACCGGGACAGTCAAAGATACGCAGTATTTT,CASSASTGTVKDTQYF
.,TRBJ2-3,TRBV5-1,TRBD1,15,TGCGCCAGCAGCTGGGACAGGTCTAGCACAGATACGCAGTATTTT,CASSWDRSSTDTQYF
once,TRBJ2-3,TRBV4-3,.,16,TGCGCCAGCAGCCAAGATCGTCAGGCGAGCACAGATACGCAGTATTTT,CASSQDRQASTDTQYF
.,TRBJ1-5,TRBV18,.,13,TGTGCCAGCTCACCACCCCGGGGTCAGCCCCAGCATTTT,CASSPPRGQPQHF